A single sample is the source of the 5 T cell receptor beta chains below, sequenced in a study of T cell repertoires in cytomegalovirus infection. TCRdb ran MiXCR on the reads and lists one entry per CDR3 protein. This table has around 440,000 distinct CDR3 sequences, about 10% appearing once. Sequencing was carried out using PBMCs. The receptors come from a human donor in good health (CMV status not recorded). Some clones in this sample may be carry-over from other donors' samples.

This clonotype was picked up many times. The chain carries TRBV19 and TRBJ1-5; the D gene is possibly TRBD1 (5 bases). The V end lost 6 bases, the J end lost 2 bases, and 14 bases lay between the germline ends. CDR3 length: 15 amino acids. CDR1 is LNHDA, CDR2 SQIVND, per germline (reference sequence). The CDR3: CASSPGGGRNQPQHF. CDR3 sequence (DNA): TGTGCCAGTAGCCCTGGGGGGGGACGCAATCAGCCCCAGCATTTT. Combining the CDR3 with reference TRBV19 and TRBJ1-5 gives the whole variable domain DGGITQSPKYLFRKEGQNVTLSCEQNLNHDAMYWYRQDPGQGLRLIYYSQIVNDFQKGDIAEGYSVSREKKESFPLTVTSAQKNPTAFYLCASSPGGGRNQPQHFGDGTRLSIL.

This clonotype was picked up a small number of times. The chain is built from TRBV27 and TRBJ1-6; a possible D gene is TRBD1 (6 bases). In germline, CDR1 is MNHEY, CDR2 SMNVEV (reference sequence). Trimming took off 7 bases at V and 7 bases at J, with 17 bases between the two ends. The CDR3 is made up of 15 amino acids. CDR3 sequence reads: CASTGQNQGNSPLHF. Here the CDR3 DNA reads TGTGCCAGCACCGGACAGAATCAGGGAAATTCACCCCTCCACTTT.

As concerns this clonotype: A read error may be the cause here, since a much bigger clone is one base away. The CDR3 region is CAGSHGGNEQFF. In DNA, the CDR3 is TGTGCCGGCAGTCACGGGGGCAATGAGCAGTTCTTC. The chain couples TRBV12-3 or TRBV12-4 to TRBJ2-1, with D tentatively TRBD2 (6 bases). This CDR3 has 12 amino acids.

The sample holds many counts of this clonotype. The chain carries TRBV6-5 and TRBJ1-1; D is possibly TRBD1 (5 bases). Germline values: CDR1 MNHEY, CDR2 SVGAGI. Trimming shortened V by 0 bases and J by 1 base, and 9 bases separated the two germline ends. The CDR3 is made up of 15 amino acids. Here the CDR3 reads CASSYSRRGNTEAFF. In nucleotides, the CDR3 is TGTGCCAGCAGTTACTCTAGGAGGGGGAACACTGAAGCTTTCTTT.

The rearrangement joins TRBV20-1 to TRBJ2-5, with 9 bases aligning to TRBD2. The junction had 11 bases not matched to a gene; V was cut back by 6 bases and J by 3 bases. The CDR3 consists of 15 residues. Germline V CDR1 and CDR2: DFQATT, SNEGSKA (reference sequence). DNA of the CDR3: TGCAGTGCGCCCCCCCGCCTAGCGGGAAAAGAGACCCAGTACTTC. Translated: CSAPPRLAGKETQYF.